This TCR beta chain was profiled in a study of blood T cell repertoires in COVID-19 (dated by TCRdb to about 2020). Describing the broader study: Samples from collaborators originated in the United States, Italy and Spain and spanned both the acute and convalescent phases of COVID-19. The prospective study material was composed of cDNA or gDNA derived from T cells, B-cell-depleted T cells, or PBMCs. The dataset comprised deeply sampled blood TCRbeta repertoires from subjects exposed to, actively infected with, or recovered from COVID-19. A freely available public database, intended as a resource for researchers studying the immune response to SARS-CoV-2, is where the repertoires were released. Samples came from the ongoing ImmuneRACE study (first 160 participants) plus 1,254 subjects from 6 global collaborators. The sample metadata nearly always contained a de-identified subject ID, COVID-19 status, age in years and sex. HLA class I and class II types, where available, came from metadata supplied by the sample provider rather than from assay-based typing. Summary of the overall study and its limitations: Clinical and demographic metadata were provided uncurated, with the amount varying by source and participant.

The germline V gene specifies SGHRS as CDR1 and YFSETQ as CDR2. Trimmed from V: 4 bases; trimmed from J: 0 bases; junction bases lacking a gene match: 7. The CDR3 runs 16 amino acids, cysteine and phenylalanine included. The CDR3 DNA has 48 bases and is translated from base 1. Details on this clone: Its target antigen remains unknown. Base qualities are not provided; no much larger clone lies one nucleotide away.

Collaborating institutions collected whole blood in K2EDTA tubes following their own protocols. Collaborator samples were shipped for TCRbeta analysis as frozen whole blood, isolated PBMCs, or DNA extracted from either sample type. TCRbeta CDR3 regions were amplified from genomic DNA using the immunoSEQ Assay, a bias-controlled multiplex PCR. The published analysis was carried out like this. The number of nucleated cells in each sample was estimated from the amplification of reference gene primers within the assay. To quantify the absolute abundance of each unique TCRbeta CDR3 rearrangement, sequence reads were collapsed and filtered. For each sample, productive Simpson clonality was calculated as the square root of Simpson's diversity index over productive rearrangements. TCRdb limited this immuneACCESS table to in-frame rearrangements with V and J called. A share of clones is missing; checked studies link under half to unresolved V genes, and the rest is unexplained. V and J calls and clone size are those listed in that table; D and trimming were worked out from the DNA. The sample yields about 120,000 clones; roughly 89% were counted once. The top ten clones comprise roughly 4.7% of the sample.

The clonotype was recovered from a man in his forties or fifties with acute or convalescent COVID-19. The V and J genes are TRBV5-1 and TRBJ1-3; TRBD1 matches 7 bases in the middle. What was sequenced was peripheral blood. The nucleotide sequence reads as follows: TGCGCCAGCAGCCCGGACAGGCATAGCTCTGGAAACACCATATATTTT. Translated, this is CASSPDRHSSGNTIYF.